One and the same sample provided the 11 T cell receptor beta chains below, sequenced in a study of blood T cell repertoires in COVID-19. The method was immunoSEQ multiplex PCR; TCRdb's version includes in-frame clones alone and lacks a portion of them. The data contain hundreds of thousands of clones, around 87% of them seen just once; the ten biggest clones take up around 1.4%. Sequencing was performed on peripheral blood. All receptors derive from an older man with acute or convalescent COVID-19.

CDR3 sequence reads: CASSEDRVVETQYF. The CDR3 DNA is TGTGCCAGCAGTGAAGACAGGGTGGTGGAGACCCAGTACTTC. This chain uses TRBV2 with TRBJ2-5; TRBD1 might be the D (6 bases). Germline V gives CDR1 SNHLY, CDR2 FYNNEI. The CDR3 runs to 14 residues. V lost 1 base, J lost 5 bases, and 11 bases lay in between.

The chain employs TRBV28 and TRBJ2-3; D is uncertain. V lost 5 bases, J lost 3 bases, and 12 bases lay in between. Germline V gene lookup returns CDR1 MDHEN and CDR2 SYDVKM. The CDR3 is made up of 14 amino acids. The CDR3 loop reads CASSTRSQTDTQYF. CDR3 sequence (DNA): TGTGCCAGCAGTACGAGGAGCCAAACAGATACGCAGTATTTT.

The rearrangement uses TRBV11-3 and TRBJ2-1, with 8 bases matching TRBD2. Trimming cost V 3 bases and J 5 bases; bases outside gene matches: 6. The CDR3 covers 15 residues. CDR1 is SGHNT and CDR2 is YENEEA in the germline V gene. The CDR3: CASSLGREVDNEQFF. CDR3 sequence (DNA): TGTGCCAGCAGCTTGGGGCGGGAGGTTGACAATGAGCAGTTCTTC.

The V gene is TRBV7-9, the J gene TRBJ2-5; TRBD1 aligns across 7 bases. Germline lookup yields CDR1 SEHNR and CDR2 FQNEAQ (reference sequence). V shed 3 bases and J 4 bases; nucleotides not matched to a gene: 8. CDR3 length equals 15 residues. The CDR3 protein is CASSFLEGAAETQYF. CDR3 DNA sequence: TGTGCCAGCAGCTTCCTTGAGGGGGCTGCAGAGACCCAGTACTTC.

J is TRBJ1-1 and V is TRBV4-3; 7 positions agree with TRBD1. The CDR3 runs 15 residues. V was pared by 1 base and J by 1 base, with 3 bases of the junction left unmatched. The germline gives CDR1 LGHNA, CDR2 YSLEER. CDR3 in amino acids: CASSQAGTANTEAFF. CDR3 bases: TGCGCCAGCAGCCAAGCCGGGACAGCGAACACTGAAGCTTTCTTT.

The count of this clone is one. V usage is TRBV5-6 and J usage is TRBJ1-2; D uncertain. The CDR3 consists of 15 residues. Germline-derived CDR1 and CDR2 are SGHDT and YYEEEE. V gave up 0 bases and J gave up 4 bases, with 13 bases separating them. DNA of the CDR3: TGTGCCAGCAGCTTGGTTACTGCGGGTATCTATGGCTACACCTTC. The encoded protein is CASSLVTAGIYGYTF.

This clone was recorded a few times. This chain joins TRBV3-1 (or the pseudogene TRBV3-2) and TRBJ2-7; 7 positions agree with TRBD1. After removal of 6 bases from V and 6 bases from J, the junction contained 11 bases not matched to a gene. The length of the CDR3 is 14 residues. Germline assignment: CDR1 LGHDT and CDR2 YNNKEL (reference sequence). The CDR3 reads CASSRDRVSAEQYF. The CDR3 DNA follows: TGTGCCAGCAGTCGAGACAGGGTGAGTGCCGAGCAGTACTTC.

This chain connects TRBV28 to TRBJ2-2, with TRBD1 as a possible D gene (7 bases). CDR3 length: 15 amino acids. V gave up 4 bases and J gave up 1 base, with 10 bases separating them. CDR1 and CDR2 (germline): MDHEN, SYDVKM. The CDR3 DNA reads as TGTGCCAGCAGTTGGCAGGGGGGGAACACCGGGGAGCTGTTTTTT. The encoded protein is CASSWQGGNTGELFF.

The chain links TRBV3-1 (or the pseudogene TRBV3-2) to TRBJ1-6; D perhaps matches TRBD1 (5 bases). The germline gives CDR1 LGHDT, CDR2 YNNKEL (reference sequence). Trimming took 0 bases from V and 7 from J, leaving 13 bases between them. CDR3 length equals 16 residues. CDR3 bases: TGTGCCAGCAGCCAAGACGCCTGGCAGGGAAATTCACCCCTCCACTTT. It translates to CASSQDAWQGNSPLHF.

The chain has TRBV7-2 and TRBJ2-7; D possibly corresponds to TRBD2 (5 bases). The germline gives CDR1 SGHTA, CDR2 FQGNSA. This CDR3 is built from 14 residues. V lost 6 bases and J lost 3, with 15 bases in between. DNA for the CDR3: TGTGCCAGCAGGTCGGGGAGTGGGGACTACGAGCAGTACTTC. It yields the protein CASRSGSGDYEQYF.

The chain recombines TRBV28 with TRBJ2-4; no clear D gene. CDR3 length: 15 amino acids. Germline V gene sequence: CDR1 MDHEN, CDR2 SYDVKM. The V gene lost 6 bases and the J gene lost 4 bases, with 16 bases spanning the gap. The CDR3 coding sequence is TGTGCCAGCAGCACTTTCGCGAAAGTTAAAAACATTCAGTACTTC. The encoded protein is CASSTFAKVKNIQYF.